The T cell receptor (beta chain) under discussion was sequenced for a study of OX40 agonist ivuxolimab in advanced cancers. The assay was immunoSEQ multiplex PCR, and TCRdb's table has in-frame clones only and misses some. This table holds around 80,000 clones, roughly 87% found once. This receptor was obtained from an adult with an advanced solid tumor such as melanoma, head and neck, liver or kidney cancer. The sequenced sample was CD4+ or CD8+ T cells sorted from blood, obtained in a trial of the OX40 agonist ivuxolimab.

CDR3 loop: CASSLGGVAGNHEQYF. The CDR3 nucleotides are TGCGCCAGCAGCTTGGGTGGGGTCGCGGGGAACCACGAGCAGTACTTC. This chain uses TRBV5-1 with TRBJ2-7, with a possible D match to TRBD2 (6 bases). The length of the CDR3 is 16 residues. Germline assignment: CDR1 SGHRS and CDR2 YFSETQ. V gave up 0 bases and J gave up 5 bases, with 18 bases separating them. Together with reference TRBV5-1 and TRBJ2-7, the CDR3 gives the full variable domain: KAGVTQTPRYLIKTRGQQVTLSCSPISGHRSVSWYQQTPGQGLQFLFEYFSETQRNKGNFPGRFSGRQFSNSRSEMNVSTLELGDSALYLCASSLGGVAGNHEQYFGPGTRLTVT.